These T cell receptor beta chains were read from a single sample in a study of CD8+ T cells in alopecia areata. The method was immunoSEQ multiplex PCR; TCRdb's version includes in-frame clones alone and lacks a portion of them. The sample carries 180,000 or so clones, approximately 49% recorded once. Sequencing used CD8+ T cells sorted from blood, obtained around week 54, from a patient treated with tofacitinib. Every receptor here comes from a human donor with alopecia areata. CDR3s include the opening cysteine and the closing phenylalanine or tryptophan. The D gene is left open where the match is weak. Clone size, where shown, is once, few, many, or a class for clones that have expanded.

CDR3 length: 13; J gene: TRBJ1-2; V gene: TRBV7-9; D gene: NA; clone size: medium-sized; CDR3 protein: CASSLVGTYLLGF; CDR3 DNA: TGTGCCAGCAGCTTAGTGGGGACTTACCTTCTGGGTTTC
CDR3 length: 14; J gene: TRBJ2-7; V gene: TRBV30; D gene: NA; clone size: NA; CDR3 protein: CAWSIASGVAEQYF; CDR3 DNA: TGTGCCTGGAGCATCGCGTCAGGGGTTGCCGAGCAGTACTTC
CDR3 length: 17; J gene: TRBJ2-2; V gene: TRBV15; D gene: NA; clone size: NA; CDR3 protein: CATSTDDWTANTGELFF; CDR3 DNA: TGTGCCACCAGCACCGACGACTGGACAGCCAACACCGGGGAGCTGTTTTTT
CDR3 length: 13; J gene: TRBJ2-1; V gene: TRBV29-1; D gene: NA; clone size: NA; CDR3 protein: CSVGLSSYNEQFF; CDR3 DNA: TGCAGCGTTGGCCTAAGCTCCTACAATGAGCAGTTCTTC
CDR3 length: 15; J gene: TRBJ1-1; V gene: TRBV9; D gene: NA; clone size: few; CDR3 protein: CASSPPGHMNTEAFF; CDR3 DNA: TGTGCCAGCAGCCCTCCCGGACACATGAACACTGAAGCTTTCTTT
CDR3 length: 15; J gene: TRBJ1-2; V gene: TRBV9; D gene: TRBD1; clone size: NA; CDR3 protein: CASSAGQVDNYGYTF; CDR3 DNA: TGTGCCAGCAGCGCGGGACAGGTGGACAACTATGGCTACACCTTC
CDR3 length: 13; J gene: TRBJ2-1; V gene: TRBV5-1; D gene: TRBD1; clone size: few; CDR3 protein: CASTWDSYNEQFF; CDR3 DNA: TGCGCCAGCACGTGGGACAGCTACAATGAGCAGTTCTTC
CDR3 length: 14; J gene: TRBJ1-1; V gene: TRBV19; D gene: NA; clone size: few; CDR3 protein: CASSTREWNTEAFF; CDR3 DNA: TGTGCCAGTAGTACCAGGGAATGGAACACTGAAGCTTTCTTT
CDR3 length: 16; J gene: TRBJ1-5; V gene: TRBV11-2; D gene: NA; clone size: NA; CDR3 protein: CASSLVPVGRDQPQHF; CDR3 DNA: TGTGCCAGCAGCTTAGTCCCTGTTGGGAGGGATCAGCCCCAGCATTTT
CDR3 length: 15; J gene: TRBJ2-7; V gene: TRBV7-6; D gene: TRBD2; clone size: NA; CDR3 protein: CASSSLAGRAYEQYF; CDR3 DNA: TGTGCCAGCAGCTCATTAGCGGGGCGTGCCTACGAGCAGTACTTC
CDR3 length: 13; J gene: TRBJ1-2; V gene: TRBV29-1; D gene: NA; clone size: few; CDR3 protein: CSAGGSHDYGYTF; CDR3 DNA: TGCAGCGCCGGAGGGTCTCACGACTATGGCTACACCTTC
CDR3 length: 15; J gene: TRBJ2-1; V gene: TRBV7-9; D gene: NA; clone size: NA; CDR3 protein: CASSGEGLHPNEQFF; CDR3 DNA: TGTGCCAGCAGCGGCGAGGGCTTGCACCCCAATGAGCAGTTCTTC
CDR3 length: 12; J gene: TRBJ1-2; V gene: TRBV9; D gene: NA; clone size: many; CDR3 protein: CASSDGRYGYTF; CDR3 DNA: TGTGCCAGCAGCGACGGACGATATGGCTACACCTTC
CDR3 length: 15; J gene: TRBJ2-3; V gene: TRBV5-1; D gene: TRBD2; clone size: NA; CDR3 protein: CASSFRRGVVDTQYF; CDR3 DNA: TGCGCCAGCAGCTTTCGGCGGGGGGTTGTAGATACGCAGTATTTT
CDR3 length: 15; J gene: TRBJ2-7; V gene: TRBV25-1; D gene: NA; clone size: NA; CDR3 protein: CASSEAGPFVAEQYF; CDR3 DNA: TGTGCCAGCAGTGAAGCGGGCCCTTTCGTCGCCGAGCAGTACTTC
CDR3 length: 13; J gene: TRBJ1-2; V gene: TRBV29-1; D gene: NA; clone size: NA; CDR3 protein: CSVEESGVGGYTF; CDR3 DNA: TGCAGCGTTGAAGAGAGCGGGGTTGGAGGCTACACCTTC
CDR3 length: 15; J gene: TRBJ1-1; V gene: TRBV27; D gene: NA; clone size: NA; CDR3 protein: CASSLSGGGNTEAFF; CDR3 DNA: TGTGCCAGCAGTTTATCTGGCGGAGGGAACACTGAAGCTTTCTTT
CDR3 length: 11; J gene: TRBJ1-4; V gene: TRBV29-1; D gene: NA; clone size: once; CDR3 protein: CSARNNEKLFF; CDR3 DNA: TGCAGCGCCAGGAATAATGAAAAACTGTTTTTT
CDR3 length: 13; J gene: TRBJ2-7; V gene: TRBV27; D gene: NA; clone size: NA; CDR3 protein: CASSSGRAYEQYF; CDR3 DNA: TGTGCCAGCAGTTCAGGCAGGGCCTACGAGCAGTACTTC
CDR3 length: 13; J gene: TRBJ2-5; V gene: TRBV5-6; D gene: NA; clone size: NA; CDR3 protein: CASSFGGWETQYF; CDR3 DNA: TGTGCCAGCAGCTTTGGTGGCTGGGAGACCCAGTACTTC
CDR3 length: 14; J gene: TRBJ2-7; V gene: TRBV4-1; D gene: TRBD1; clone size: NA; CDR3 protein: CASSHGTGAYEQYF; CDR3 DNA: TGCGCCAGCAGCCACGGGACAGGGGCCTACGAGCAGTACTTC
CDR3 length: 12; J gene: TRBJ2-7; V gene: TRBV7-9; D gene: NA; clone size: NA; CDR3 protein: CASSFASDEQYF; CDR3 DNA: TGTGCCAGCAGCTTCGCGTCCGACGAGCAGTACTTC
CDR3 length: 13; J gene: TRBJ2-3; V gene: TRBV7-3; D gene: NA; clone size: few; CDR3 protein: CASSLLAGDTQYF; CDR3 DNA: TGTGCCAGCAGCTTACTGGCGGGAGATACGCAGTATTTT
CDR3 length: 15; J gene: TRBJ2-5; V gene: TRBV19; D gene: NA; clone size: once; CDR3 protein: CASSITADGQETQYF; CDR3 DNA: TGTGCCAGTAGTATAACCGCTGACGGACAAGAGACCCAGTACTTC
CDR3 length: 11; J gene: TRBJ2-7; V gene: TRBV29-1; D gene: NA; clone size: few; CDR3 protein: CSVEEQNEQYF; CDR3 DNA: TGCAGCGTTGAAGAACAGAACGAGCAGTACTTC
CDR3 length: 11; J gene: TRBJ2-7; V gene: TRBV7-2; D gene: NA; clone size: NA; CDR3 protein: CASSFLAEQYF; CDR3 DNA: TGTGCCAGCAGCTTTTTAGCCGAGCAGTACTTC
CDR3 length: 14; J gene: TRBJ2-1; V gene: TRBV13; D gene: NA; clone size: NA; CDR3 protein: CASSLESSRDEQFF; CDR3 DNA: TGTGCCAGCAGCTTAGAATCTAGCAGGGATGAGCAGTTCTTC
CDR3 length: 15; J gene: TRBJ1-1; V gene: TRBV13; D gene: TRBD1; clone size: NA; CDR3 protein: CASSFPGGGSTEAFF; CDR3 DNA: TGTGCCAGCAGCTTCCCAGGGGGTGGATCCACTGAAGCTTTCTTT
CDR3 length: 17; J gene: TRBJ2-1; V gene: TRBV14; D gene: TRBD2; clone size: NA; CDR3 protein: CASSPSLAGVQYNEQFF; CDR3 DNA: TGTGCCAGCAGCCCCAGCCTAGCGGGGGTTCAGTACAATGAGCAGTTCTTC
CDR3 length: 16; J gene: TRBJ2-1; V gene: TRBV4-1; D gene: TRBD2; clone size: few; CDR3 protein: CASSPLRGGLYNEQFF; CDR3 DNA: TGCGCCAGCAGCCCCCTGCGGGGGGGCCTCTACAATGAGCAGTTCTTC
CDR3 length: 15; J gene: TRBJ2-1; V gene: TRBV29-1; D gene: TRBD1; clone size: few; CDR3 protein: CSVGGPGQEDNEQFF; CDR3 DNA: TGCAGCGTTGGGGGGCCGGGACAGGAGGACAATGAGCAGTTCTTC
CDR3 length: 13; J gene: TRBJ2-7; V gene: TRBV25-1; D gene: TRBD1; clone size: few; CDR3 protein: CATGQGDSYEQYF; CDR3 DNA: TGTGCCACGGGACAGGGGGACTCCTACGAGCAGTACTTC
CDR3 length: 15; J gene: TRBJ2-1; V gene: TRBV5-6; D gene: TRBD1; clone size: few; CDR3 protein: CASSLWDRGTDEQFF; CDR3 DNA: TGTGCCAGCAGCTTGTGGGACAGGGGGACGGATGAGCAGTTCTTC
CDR3 length: 14; J gene: TRBJ2-1; V gene: TRBV13; D gene: TRBD2; clone size: few; CDR3 protein: CASSLGAGGNEQFF; CDR3 DNA: TGTGCCAGCAGCTTAGGAGCGGGGGGAAATGAGCAGTTCTTC
CDR3 length: 14; J gene: TRBJ2-7; V gene: TRBV9; D gene: NA; clone size: NA; CDR3 protein: CASSVAQSSYEQYF; CDR3 DNA: TGTGCCAGCAGCGTAGCCCAGAGCTCCTACGAGCAGTACTTC
CDR3 length: 16; J gene: TRBJ1-4; V gene: TRBV7-8; D gene: NA; clone size: few; CDR3 protein: CASSLAPSRTNEKLFF; CDR3 DNA: TGTGCCAGCAGCTTAGCGCCCAGCAGGACTAATGAAAAACTGTTTTTT
CDR3 length: 11; J gene: TRBJ2-1; V gene: TRBV6-5; D gene: NA; clone size: NA; CDR3 protein: CASSYGGWEFF; CDR3 DNA: TGTGCCAGCAGTTACGGGGGCTGGGAGTTCTTC
CDR3 length: 17; J gene: TRBJ2-3; V gene: TRBV5-6; D gene: NA; clone size: once; CDR3 protein: CASSLVSGDYSTDTQYF; CDR3 DNA: TGTGCCAGCAGCTTGGTTTCAGGGGATTATAGCACAGATACGCAGTATTTT
CDR3 length: 17; J gene: TRBJ1-1; V gene: TRBV7-9; D gene: NA; clone size: NA; CDR3 protein: CASSLVGWDAWNTEAFF; CDR3 DNA: TGTGCCAGCAGCTTAGTGGGTTGGGACGCTTGGAACACTGAAGCTTTCTTT
CDR3 length: 13; J gene: TRBJ2-7; V gene: TRBV29-1; D gene: NA; clone size: NA; CDR3 protein: CSVGGVLSYEQYF; CDR3 DNA: TGCAGCGTTGGGGGGGTCCTCTCCTACGAGCAGTACTTC
CDR3 length: 11; J gene: TRBJ2-7; V gene: TRBV10-2; D gene: NA; clone size: few; CDR3 protein: CATTGTYEQYF; CDR3 DNA: TGCGCCACCACCGGGACCTACGAGCAGTACTTC
CDR3 length: 14; J gene: TRBJ2-3; V gene: TRBV13; D gene: NA; clone size: NA; CDR3 protein: CASSLAGLVDTQYF; CDR3 DNA: TGTGCCAGCAGCTTAGCGGGTTTAGTGGATACGCAGTATTTT
CDR3 length: 14; J gene: TRBJ2-2; V gene: TRBV5-1; D gene: NA; clone size: few; CDR3 protein: CASSSTSNTGELFF; CDR3 DNA: TGCGCCAGCAGCTCGACATCGAACACCGGGGAGCTGTTTTTT
CDR3 length: 15; J gene: TRBJ2-3; V gene: TRBV9; D gene: NA; clone size: few; CDR3 protein: CASSVALGEQDTQYF; CDR3 DNA: TGTGCCAGCAGCGTAGCTCTCGGGGAACAAGATACGCAGTATTTT
CDR3 length: 18; J gene: TRBJ2-2; V gene: TRBV23-1; D gene: NA; clone size: NA; CDR3 protein: CASSQKRKGLANTGELFF; CDR3 DNA: TGCGCCAGCAGTCAAAAAAGGAAGGGGTTAGCGAACACCGGGGAGCTGTTTTTT
CDR3 length: 14; J gene: TRBJ2-7; V gene: TRBV13; D gene: TRBD1; clone size: NA; CDR3 protein: CASSFRDRDYEQYF; CDR3 DNA: TGTGCCAGCAGCTTCCGGGACAGGGACTACGAGCAGTACTTC
CDR3 length: 17; J gene: TRBJ2-3; V gene: TRBV5-1; D gene: NA; clone size: few; CDR3 protein: CASSSLGLAGAGDTQYF; CDR3 DNA: TGCGCCAGCAGCTCCCTGGGGCTTGCGGGGGCCGGGGATACGCAGTATTTT
CDR3 length: 16; J gene: TRBJ2-6; V gene: TRBV10-3; D gene: TRBD1; clone size: NA; CDR3 protein: CAISSGTGRGANVLTF; CDR3 DNA: TGTGCCATCTCCTCCGGGACAGGGCGAGGGGCCAACGTCCTGACTTTC
CDR3 length: 12; J gene: TRBJ2-7; V gene: TRBV5-6; D gene: NA; clone size: once; CDR3 protein: CASSFAGDKQYF; CDR3 DNA: TGTGCCAGCAGCTTCGCAGGGGACAAGCAGTACTTC
CDR3 length: 14; J gene: TRBJ2-7; V gene: TRBV13; D gene: TRBD1; clone size: NA; CDR3 protein: CASSWGSTGDEQYF; CDR3 DNA: TGTGCCAGCAGCTGGGGATCTACAGGGGACGAGCAGTACTTC
CDR3 length: 14; J gene: TRBJ2-5; V gene: TRBV5-6; D gene: NA; clone size: NA; CDR3 protein: CASSLVLQQETQYF; CDR3 DNA: TGTGCCAGCAGCTTGGTGCTTCAGCAAGAGACCCAGTACTTC
CDR3 length: 13; J gene: TRBJ2-5; V gene: TRBV7-2; D gene: TRBD1; clone size: NA; CDR3 protein: CASGDRVRETQYF; CDR3 DNA: TGTGCCAGCGGGGACAGGGTCCGGGAGACCCAGTACTTC
CDR3 length: 16; J gene: TRBJ2-6; V gene: TRBV5-1; D gene: NA; clone size: NA; CDR3 protein: CASSPTEQLGANVLTF; CDR3 DNA: TGCGCCAGCAGCCCTACCGAACAGCTAGGGGCCAACGTCCTGACTTTC
CDR3 length: 15; J gene: TRBJ2-3; V gene: TRBV27; D gene: TRBD2; clone size: NA; CDR3 protein: CASSFRRGGTDTQYF; CDR3 DNA: TGTGCCAGCAGTTTCAGGCGCGGGGGGACAGATACGCAGTATTTT
CDR3 length: 13; J gene: TRBJ2-2; V gene: TRBV30; D gene: TRBD2; clone size: NA; CDR3 protein: CAAWGGNTGELFF; CDR3 DNA: TGTGCCGCCTGGGGGGGTAACACCGGGGAGCTGTTTTTT
CDR3 length: 15; J gene: TRBJ2-3; V gene: TRBV6-5; D gene: TRBD2; clone size: NA; CDR3 protein: CASSAPLAGEHTQYF; CDR3 DNA: TGTGCCAGCAGTGCCCCACTAGCGGGGGAACATACGCAGTATTTT
CDR3 length: 12; J gene: TRBJ2-7; V gene: TRBV5-6; D gene: NA; clone size: NA; CDR3 protein: CASSLVEGEQYF; CDR3 DNA: TGTGCCAGCAGCTTGGTGGAGGGAGAGCAGTACTTC